These T cell receptor beta chains were read from a single sample in a study of T cells in Graves' hyperthyroidism and ophthalmopathy. TCRdb re-called the multiplex PCR reads through MiXCR, storing one row per CDR3 protein. Among roughly 240,000 distinct CDR3 sequences listed, 16% were seen once. Sequencing used blood. All receptors derive from a young woman with Graves' ophthalmopathy. Both conserved end residues are part of each CDR3. A D gene is named only where the DNA matches it firmly. Not all rows give a size; the values are once, few, many and, for expanded clones, a class.

d_gene: .
v_gene: TRBV11-2
j_gene: TRBJ2-7
abundance: many
CDR3nt: TGTGCCAGCAGCTTAGTAGGACCAGGCTACGAGCAGTACTTC
CDR3aa: CASSLVGPGYEQYF

d_gene: .
v_gene: TRBV7-8
j_gene: TRBJ1-2
abundance: many
CDR3nt: TGTGCCAGCAGCTTAGCGGTCAGTGGCTACACCTTC
CDR3aa: CASSLAVSGYTF

d_gene: TRBD2
v_gene: TRBV9
j_gene: TRBJ2-7
abundance: .
CDR3nt: TGTGCCAGCAGCGTAGAGCGGGAGGTCACCAATGAGCAGTACTTC
CDR3aa: CASSVEREVTNEQYF

d_gene: TRBD2
v_gene: TRBV13
j_gene: TRBJ2-1
abundance: many
CDR3nt: TGTGCCAGCAGCGTAGCGGGAGGGCTGGCCTACAATGAGCAGTTCTTC
CDR3aa: CASSVAGGLAYNEQFF

d_gene: TRBD2
v_gene: TRBV20-1
j_gene: TRBJ2-7
abundance: many
CDR3nt: TGCAGTGCTAGAGATCAAGCGGGGAACTACGAGCAGTACTTC
CDR3aa: CSARDQAGNYEQYF

d_gene: TRBD1
v_gene: TRBV9
j_gene: TRBJ2-7
abundance: .
CDR3nt: TGTGCCAGCAGCGTAGGGGACAGGGTGGGGGAGCAGTACTTC
CDR3aa: CASSVGDRVGEQYF

d_gene: .
v_gene: TRBV28
j_gene: TRBJ1-5
abundance: many
CDR3nt: TGTGCCAGCAGTTTGAGGGCAACAGAGCAGCCCCAGCATTTT
CDR3aa: CASSLRATEQPQHF

d_gene: TRBD2
v_gene: TRBV2
j_gene: TRBJ2-1
abundance: many
CDR3nt: TGTGCCAGCAGTGAAGCGGGGACTAGCGGGGGTTACCATGAGCAGTTCTTC
CDR3aa: CASSEAGTSGGYHEQFF

d_gene: TRBD2
v_gene: TRBV7-9
j_gene: TRBJ2-1
abundance: .
CDR3nt: TGTGCCAGCAGCCCTCAATACGCGGGAGGGCCGCGTGAGCAGTTCTTC
CDR3aa: CASSPQYAGGPREQFF

d_gene: .
v_gene: TRBV11-2
j_gene: TRBJ2-1
abundance: many
CDR3nt: TGTGCCAGCAGCTTAGACCACAATGAGCAGTTCTTC
CDR3aa: CASSLDHNEQFF

d_gene: .
v_gene: TRBV27
j_gene: TRBJ2-7
abundance: many
CDR3nt: TGTGCCAGCAGTTTAGCGTCAGGCGAGCAGTACTTC
CDR3aa: CASSLASGEQYF

d_gene: TRBD1
v_gene: TRBV25-1
j_gene: TRBJ2-7
abundance: many
CDR3nt: TGTGCCAGCAGGTGGGGACAGGGGGCTAGCGAGCAGTACTTC
CDR3aa: CASRWGQGASEQYF

d_gene: .
v_gene: TRBV6-1
j_gene: TRBJ1-5
abundance: few
CDR3nt: TGTGCCAGCAGTGAAGTCCCGGGACAGCCCCAGCATTTT
CDR3aa: CASSEVPGQPQHF

d_gene: TRBD1
v_gene: TRBV20-1
j_gene: TRBJ2-7
abundance: many
CDR3nt: TGCAGTGCTGTCCGACAGGGGACCTACGAGCAGTACTTC
CDR3aa: CSAVRQGTYEQYF

d_gene: TRBD1
v_gene: TRBV7-8
j_gene: TRBJ1-4
abundance: many
CDR3nt: TGTGCCAGCAGCTTAGGTACAGGGGGTTTTGAAAAACTGTTTTTT
CDR3aa: CASSLGTGGFEKLFF

d_gene: .
v_gene: TRBV2
j_gene: TRBJ2-1
abundance: many
CDR3nt: TGTGCCAGCATTTCGGACGGGGGCTCCTACAATGAGCAGTTCTTC
CDR3aa: CASISDGGSYNEQFF

d_gene: .
v_gene: TRBV29-1
j_gene: TRBJ2-7
abundance: many
CDR3nt: TGCAGCGTTTGGTCAGGGGTGGAGCAGTACTTC
CDR3aa: CSVWSGVEQYF

d_gene: TRBD1
v_gene: TRBV5-4
j_gene: TRBJ2-3
abundance: .
CDR3nt: TGTGCCAGCAGCAGGGTTCGGGACAGGGGCCATAGCACAGATACGCAGTATTTT
CDR3aa: CASSRVRDRGHSTDTQYF

d_gene: TRBD2
v_gene: TRBV10-3
j_gene: TRBJ2-3
abundance: many
CDR3nt: TGTGCCATCAGTGATTGGACTAGCGGGGGGTCTAGCACAGATACGCAGTATTTT
CDR3aa: CAISDWTSGGSSTDTQYF

d_gene: TRBD1
v_gene: TRBV20-1
j_gene: TRBJ1-5
abundance: .
CDR3nt: TGCAGTGCCAATAAGGGACCGGGACAGGGTTATTTTCCCCAGCATTTT
CDR3aa: CSANKGPGQGYFPQHF

d_gene: .
v_gene: TRBV7-2
j_gene: TRBJ1-1
abundance: .
CDR3nt: TGTGCCAGCAGCTTAGGGGCTTTTGGGAACACTGAAGCTTTCTTT
CDR3aa: CASSLGAFGNTEAFF

d_gene: TRBD1
v_gene: TRBV19
j_gene: TRBJ1-4
abundance: .
CDR3nt: TGTGCCAGTAGTCCTCTACCGGGACAGGGGACTGAAAAACTGTTTTTT
CDR3aa: CASSPLPGQGTEKLFF

d_gene: .
v_gene: TRBV6-1
j_gene: TRBJ1-5
abundance: many
CDR3nt: TGTGCCAGCAGCCGCGACAGGTCGAGCAATCAGCCCCAGCATTTT
CDR3aa: CASSRDRSSNQPQHF

d_gene: TRBD1
v_gene: TRBV6-1
j_gene: TRBJ1-6
abundance: .
CDR3nt: TGTGCCAGCAGCATCGGACAGGGTCGAGGTAATTCACCCCTCCACTTT
CDR3aa: CASSIGQGRGNSPLHF

d_gene: TRBD1
v_gene: TRBV25-1
j_gene: TRBJ2-7
abundance: many
CDR3nt: TGTGCCAGCAGTGATTCACCGGGACAGAGTTCCTACGAGCAGTACTTC
CDR3aa: CASSDSPGQSSYEQYF

d_gene: TRBD2
v_gene: TRBV6-2/TRBV6-3
j_gene: TRBJ2-7
abundance: many
CDR3nt: TGTGCCAGCAGCGCTCCGGGACTAGCGGATTACGAGCAGTACTTC
CDR3aa: CASSAPGLADYEQYF

d_gene: .
v_gene: TRBV7-2
j_gene: TRBJ2-7
abundance: many
CDR3nt: TGTGCCAGCAGCCGTCAGAACGAGCAGTACTTC
CDR3aa: CASSRQNEQYF

d_gene: .
v_gene: TRBV7-3
j_gene: TRBJ2-3
abundance: many
CDR3nt: TGTGCCAGCAGCCAGCGGCCCCCGGATACGCAGTATTTT
CDR3aa: CASSQRPPDTQYF

d_gene: TRBD2
v_gene: TRBV20-1
j_gene: TRBJ2-1
abundance: many
CDR3nt: TGCAGTGCTAGATCGACTAGCGCTCGGGGATACAATGAGCAGTTCTTC
CDR3aa: CSARSTSARGYNEQFF

d_gene: .
v_gene: TRBV18
j_gene: TRBJ1-2
abundance: many
CDR3nt: TGTGCCAGCGCACGAAATAAGGGACTCAACTATGGCTACACCTTC
CDR3aa: CASARNKGLNYGYTF

d_gene: TRBD2
v_gene: TRBV6-1
j_gene: TRBJ2-2
abundance: many
CDR3nt: TGTGCCAGCAGTCAGGGACTAGCGGGCACCGGGGAGCTGTTTTTT
CDR3aa: CASSQGLAGTGELFF

d_gene: .
v_gene: TRBV28
j_gene: TRBJ1-2
abundance: many
CDR3nt: TGTGCCAGCAGTTTTCCCGAGAAAGGCTATGGCTACACCTTC
CDR3aa: CASSFPEKGYGYTF

d_gene: TRBD2
v_gene: TRBV5-4
j_gene: TRBJ2-2
abundance: few
CDR3nt: TGTGCCAGCAGTGTCGGTGGGCGGGGGGGGAACACCGGGGAGCTGTTTTTT
CDR3aa: CASSVGGRGGNTGELFF

d_gene: TRBD2
v_gene: TRBV19
j_gene: TRBJ2-1
abundance: many
CDR3nt: TGTGCCAGTAACCCCCCCAGCGGGAACAATGAGCAGTTCTTC
CDR3aa: CASNPPSGNNEQFF

d_gene: .
v_gene: TRBV3-1
j_gene: TRBJ1-2
abundance: many
CDR3nt: TGTGCCAGCAGCCAAGAGTACTATGGCTACACCTTC
CDR3aa: CASSQEYYGYTF

d_gene: .
v_gene: TRBV20-1
j_gene: TRBJ2-6
abundance: many
CDR3nt: TGCAGTGCTATCAGAGGGAATGGGGCCAACGTCCTGACTTTC
CDR3aa: CSAIRGNGANVLTF

d_gene: .
v_gene: TRBV6-1
j_gene: TRBJ2-3
abundance: .
CDR3nt: TGTGCCAGCAGTCAACGGGTGGCGGGGGCGTCCGATACGCAGTATTTT
CDR3aa: CASSQRVAGASDTQYF

d_gene: .
v_gene: TRBV6-1
j_gene: TRBJ1-3
abundance: many
CDR3nt: TGTGCCAGCAGTGAAGCGGGACTATACGTTGGAAACACCATATATTTT
CDR3aa: CASSEAGLYVGNTIYF

d_gene: .
v_gene: TRBV5-1
j_gene: TRBJ2-1
abundance: many
CDR3nt: TGCGCCAGCAGCTTGGTAGTGGGTTCGGGGAATGAGCAGTTCTTC
CDR3aa: CASSLVVGSGNEQFF

d_gene: .
v_gene: TRBV7-2
j_gene: TRBJ2-6
abundance: many
CDR3nt: TGTGCCAGCAGCTTCCCTCGGACCTCTGGGGCCAACGTCCTGACTTTC
CDR3aa: CASSFPRTSGANVLTF

d_gene: TRBD1
v_gene: TRBV5-4
j_gene: TRBJ1-4
abundance: .
CDR3nt: TGTGCCAGCAGCTCGGACAGGGAAAAACTGTTTTTT
CDR3aa: CASSSDREKLFF

d_gene: TRBD1
v_gene: TRBV18
j_gene: TRBJ1-1
abundance: many
CDR3nt: TGTGCCAGCTCCCCAGGGGGGGCCACCCACGTAGCTTTCTTT
CDR3aa: CASSPGGATHVAFF

d_gene: .
v_gene: TRBV7-2
j_gene: TRBJ2-1
abundance: .
CDR3nt: TGTGCCAGCAGCCCCAAACAGGGTACAGGGAGACTGAGCTCCTACAATGAGCAGTTCTTC
CDR3aa: CASSPKQGTGRLSSYNEQFF

d_gene: .
v_gene: TRBV9
j_gene: TRBJ2-7
abundance: many
CDR3nt: TGTGCCAGCAGCGGGGACACTTCCTACGAGCAGTACTTC
CDR3aa: CASSGDTSYEQYF

d_gene: TRBD2
v_gene: TRBV19
j_gene: TRBJ2-5
abundance: few
CDR3nt: TGTGCCAGTAGTGTCCGTACTAGGTCGGGGGGAGAGACCCAGTACTTC
CDR3aa: CASSVRTRSGGETQYF

d_gene: .
v_gene: TRBV20-1
j_gene: TRBJ2-5
abundance: many
CDR3nt: TGCAGTGCTCAGGGGGCGGGGGGAAAACAAGAGACCCAGTACTTC
CDR3aa: CSAQGAGGKQETQYF

d_gene: .
v_gene: TRBV13
j_gene: TRBJ2-2
abundance: many
CDR3nt: TGTGCCAGCAGCTTAGGGGATATGGACACCGGGGAGCTGTTTTTT
CDR3aa: CASSLGDMDTGELFF

d_gene: TRBD1
v_gene: TRBV7-2
j_gene: TRBJ1-4
abundance: .
CDR3nt: TGTGCCAGCAGCCCCGGGACAGGGGTGGGCGAAAAACTGTTTTTT
CDR3aa: CASSPGTGVGEKLFF

d_gene: .
v_gene: TRBV7-6
j_gene: TRBJ2-3
abundance: many
CDR3nt: TGTGCCAGCAGCTTAGCTAGCCCAGATACGCAGTATTTT
CDR3aa: CASSLASPDTQYF

d_gene: .
v_gene: TRBV5-4
j_gene: TRBJ2-3
abundance: few
CDR3nt: TGTGCCAGCAGCTTGGATAGTGGAACAGGCCTTTTCGGAGATACGCAGTATTTT
CDR3aa: CASSLDSGTGLFGDTQYF

d_gene: .
v_gene: TRBV5-6
j_gene: TRBJ1-2
abundance: many
CDR3nt: TGTGCCAGCAGCTTGCGGCAGGGTGATGGCTACACCTTC
CDR3aa: CASSLRQGDGYTF

d_gene: .
v_gene: TRBV19
j_gene: TRBJ2-7
abundance: .
CDR3nt: TGTGCCAGTAGTAGCGGGACAACCCGCCAGAACGAGCAGTACTTC
CDR3aa: CASSSGTTRQNEQYF

d_gene: .
v_gene: TRBV19
j_gene: TRBJ1-1
abundance: many
CDR3nt: TGTGCCAGTAGTATAACGGCAGTCAGTAACACTGAAGCTTTCTTT
CDR3aa: CASSITAVSNTEAFF